A selection of T cell receptor beta chains follows, all from one sample in a study of cytomegalovirus exposure and HLA in healthy donors. Data came from immunoSEQ multiplex PCR; TCRdb stores just in-frame clones and leaves some out. The sample lists 95,000 to 110,000 clones, about 79% occurring once. Input material: PBMCs. The receptors originated from a man in his 60s in good health and CMV-seropositive. CDR3s include the opening cysteine and the closing phenylalanine or tryptophan. The D gene is left open where the match is weak. Not all rows give a size; the values are once, few, many and, for expanded clones, a class.

D,size,V,J,CDR3,DNA
TRBD1,.,TRBV5-6,TRBJ1-1,CASSFDRAQGAFF,TGTGCCAGCAGCTTCGACAGGGCCCAGGGAGCTTTCTTT
.,.,TRBV5-1,TRBJ2-4,CASSLGGLAKNIQYF,TGCGCCAGCAGCTTGGGGGGACTAGCCAAAAACATTCAGTACTTC
.,.,TRBV28,TRBJ2-5,CASSVLLGGQETQYF,TGTGCCAGCAGTGTCCTATTAGGGGGCCAAGAGACCCAGTACTTC
.,.,TRBV2,TRBJ1-1,CASRVDRLNTEAFF,TGTGCCAGCCGAGTAGACAGGTTGAACACTGAAGCTTTCTTT
.,.,TRBV19,TRBJ1-5,CASSTQGNQPQHF,TGTGCCAGTAGTACACAGGGCAATCAGCCCCAGCATTTT
.,.,TRBV6-4,TRBJ2-7,CASSDLLLGRESSYEQYF,TGTGCCAGCAGTGACTTATTGCTAGGACGGGAGAGCTCCTACGAGCAGTACTTC
TRBD1,many,TRBV13,TRBJ1-1,CASSPDRGVEAFF,TGTGCCAGCAGCCCGGACAGGGGCGTCGAAGCTTTCTTT
TRBD2,.,TRBV15,TRBJ2-5,CATSRRGLAQETQYF,TGTGCCACCAGCAGAAGGGGACTAGCGCAAGAGACCCAGTACTTC
.,once,TRBV28,TRBJ2-1,CASSLAGASYNEQFF,TGTGCCAGCAGTTTAGCGGGGGCGAGCTACAATGAGCAGTTCTTC
.,.,TRBV29-1,TRBJ2-2,CSVPGLSNTGELFF,TGCAGCGTCCCCGGTTTATCGAACACCGGGGAGCTGTTTTTT
TRBD1,few,TRBV14,TRBJ1-4,CASSQVTGVLEKLFF,TGTGCCAGCAGCCAAGTGACAGGGGTTTTAGAAAAACTGTTTTTT
TRBD1,.,TRBV7-2,TRBJ1-1,CASSRDSATVNTEAFF,TGTGCCAGCAGCAGGGACAGCGCCACTGTGAACACTGAAGCTTTCTTT
TRBD1,.,TRBV7-3,TRBJ2-2,CASSSGQGIAGELFF,TGTGCCAGCAGCTCCGGACAGGGGATCGCCGGGGAGCTGTTTTTT
.,.,TRBV28,TRBJ2-4,CASTLGNIQYF,TGTGCCAGCACCCTCGGGAACATTCAGTACTTC
.,medium-sized,TRBV4-1,TRBJ1-5,CASSQANSFNQPQHF,TGCGCCAGCAGCCAAGCGAACAGTTTCAATCAGCCCCAGCATTTT
TRBD2,once,TRBV7-2,TRBJ2-3,CASSSLTSGVNTQYF,TGTGCCAGCAGCTCCCTGACTAGCGGGGTTAATACGCAGTATTTT
.,.,TRBV27,TRBJ1-1,CASAREANTEAFF,TGTGCCAGCGCGAGGGAGGCCAACACTGAAGCTTTCTTT
TRBD1,.,TRBV6-6,TRBJ1-4,CASRPGQGAREKLFF,TGTGCCAGCAGGCCCGGACAGGGGGCTAGGGAAAAACTGTTTTTT
TRBD1,.,TRBV11-2,TRBJ2-1,CASSSWTGAYNEQFF,TGTGCCAGCAGCTCTTGGACAGGGGCCTACAATGAGCAGTTCTTC
TRBD1,.,TRBV19,TRBJ1-6,CASRLQTGKDSPLHF,TGTGCCAGTAGACTTCAGACAGGGAAGGATTCACCCCTCCACTTT
TRBD1,.,TRBV9,TRBJ1-1,CASSVDGQGINTEAFF,TGTGCCAGCAGCGTAGACGGACAGGGAATAAACACTGAAGCTTTCTTT
.,.,TRBV6-5,TRBJ2-3,CASSYGSSTSTDTQYF,TGTGCCAGCAGTTACGGGAGCAGTACTAGCACAGATACGCAGTATTTT
TRBD1,.,TRBV19,TRBJ1-5,CASRDRGNQPQHF,TGTGCCAGTAGGGACAGGGGCAATCAGCCCCAGCATTTT
.,.,TRBV12-2,TRBJ1-3,CASRLPGLSGNTIYF,TGTGCAAGTCGCTTACCAGGCCTCTCTGGAAACACCATATATTTT
TRBD2,few,TRBV7-2,TRBJ2-1,CASNYGLAGASYNEQFF,TGTGCCAGCAATTATGGACTAGCGGGGGCCTCTTACAATGAGCAGTTCTTC
TRBD2,.,TRBV10-2,TRBJ2-1,CASSDGTSAPYNEQFF,TGCGCCAGCAGTGATGGGACTAGCGCCCCCTACAATGAGCAGTTCTTC
.,few,TRBV6-1,TRBJ1-1,CASRQENTEAFF,TGTGCCTCTCGGCAGGAGAACACTGAAGCTTTCTTT
TRBD1,.,TRBV6-5,TRBJ1-5,CASSPDRGWDQPQHF,TGTGCCAGCAGTCCCGACAGGGGCTGGGATCAGCCCCAGCATTTT
TRBD1,.,TRBV7-2,TRBJ2-1,CASSPRQGRVVLEQFF,TGTGCCAGCAGCCCGAGACAGGGGAGAGTAGTTCTTGAGCAGTTCTTC
.,many,TRBV6-5,TRBJ1-3,CASSYTRQAGGNTIYF,TGTGCCAGCAGTTACACGCGACAGGCAGGCGGAAACACCATATATTTT
.,.,TRBV9,TRBJ2-5,CASSVGIQDAQETQYF,TGTGCCAGCAGCGTAGGCATTCAGGATGCACAAGAGACCCAGTACTTC
TRBD1,.,TRBV19,TRBJ2-7,CASSPGDRARYDEQYF,TGTGCCAGTAGTCCCGGAGACAGGGCTCGCTATGACGAGCAGTACTTC
TRBD1,.,TRBV5-1,TRBJ2-2,CASSLLQGGPGELFF,TGCGCCAGCAGCTTGCTACAGGGGGGCCCCGGGGAGCTGTTTTTT
.,.,TRBV21-1,TRBJ1-1,CASSKRRQGAWTEAFF,TGTGCCAGCAGCAAGAGGAGGCAGGGGGCGTGGACTGAAGCTTTCTTT
.,.,TRBV20-1,TRBJ2-5,CSANNQETQYF,TGCAGTGCTAACAACCAAGAGACCCAGTACTTC
TRBD1,.,TRBV7-9,TRBJ1-2,CASSQTGTGEFNYGYTF,TGTGCCAGCAGCCAAACCGGGACAGGGGAATTTAACTATGGCTACACCTTC
TRBD1,.,TRBV15,TRBJ1-1,CATSRDDKTGVGVAFF,TGTGCCACCAGCAGAGACGATAAAACAGGGGTTGGTGTAGCTTTCTTT
TRBD1,.,TRBV7-3,TRBJ2-4,CASSLIGGEGIQYF,TGTGCCAGCAGCTTAATAGGGGGCGAAGGCATTCAGTACTTC
.,few,TRBV7-6,TRBJ1-1,CASSLDFGVEAFF,TGTGCCAGCAGCTTAGATTTCGGGGTTGAAGCTTTCTTT
TRBD1,.,TRBV11-2,TRBJ1-4,CASSFSTDRGLFGKLFF,TGTGCCAGCAGCTTTTCAACTGACAGGGGACTATTTGGGAAACTGTTTTTT
.,.,TRBV5-1,TRBJ2-3,CASRTGQVDTQYF,TGCGCCAGCAGGACAGGTCAGGTAGATACGCAGTATTTT
.,few,TRBV10-3,TRBJ1-1,CAISGTGNTEAFF,TGTGCCATCAGTGGAACGGGGAACACTGAAGCTTTCTTT
TRBD1,.,TRBV5-1,TRBJ2-3,CASSIGQGADTQYF,TGCGCCAGCAGCATTGGACAGGGGGCGGATACGCAGTATTTT
.,.,TRBV7-2,TRBJ2-5,CASNHGGPAYQETQYF,TGTGCCAGCAACCACGGGGGGCCCGCGTACCAAGAGACCCAGTACTTC
.,.,TRBV5-1,TRBJ1-2,CASSSYRAGYTF,TGCGCCAGCAGCTCCTACAGGGCTGGCTACACCTTC
.,.,TRBV7-9,TRBJ2-5,CASSPQAGSGTQYF,TGTGCCAGCAGCCCCCAGGCGGGGTCGGGGACCCAGTACTTC
.,.,TRBV10-3,TRBJ2-3,CAISESTGHTQYF,TGTGCCATCAGTGAGTCTACAGGCCATACGCAGTATTTT
TRBD1,.,TRBV9,TRBJ2-5,CASSSEGQGQETQYF,TGTGCCAGCAGCTCTGAGGGACAGGGGCAAGAGACCCAGTACTTC
.,.,TRBV27,TRBJ2-7,CASRDLTSSYEQYF,TGTGCCAGCAGGGACCTGACTAGCTCCTACGAGCAGTACTTC
TRBD1,.,TRBV5-1,TRBJ2-7,CASSSSTGWSYEQYF,TGCGCCAGCAGCTCCTCGACAGGGTGGTCCTACGAGCAGTACTTC